Listed here are 5 T cell receptor beta chains from one sample, sequenced in a study of T cell responses to AZD1222 COVID-19 vaccine. Some clones are missing from TCRdb's copy, which holds only in-frame ones; the method was immunoSEQ multiplex PCR. Of roughly 120,000 clones in the sample, around 86% were seen once. Source: peripheral blood, taken on day 0 of AZD1222 vaccination. The receptors stem from an adult in good health.

The chain carries TRBV18 and TRBJ2-1; D call uncertain. The CDR3 totals 14 residues. The germline V gene encodes CDR1 KGHSH and CDR2 LQKENI. Between the trimmed V and J ends, which lost 0 bases and 8 bases, there was a span of 11 bases. The CDR3 sequence is CASSPPSKGHEQFF. Written as DNA, the CDR3 is TGTGCCAGCTCACCACCCTCGAAGGGCCATGAGCAGTTCTTC.

The chain recombines TRBV7-6 with TRBJ1-1; 9 bases are a match to TRBD1. The CDR3 has 15 residues. J was trimmed by 1 base and V by 6 bases; bases with no gene match: 6. The germline CDR1 and CDR2 sequences are SGHVS and FNYEAQ. The CDR3 sequence: CASSTGTGWNTEAFF. The DNA of the CDR3 is TGTGCCAGCAGTACCGGGACAGGGTGGAACACTGAAGCTTTCTTT.

The chain has TRBV18 and TRBJ2-2, with 7 bases lining up with TRBD1. CDR3 length: 13 residues. Trimming took 5 bases from V and 7 from J; bases not matched to a gene: 4. Germline loops: CDR1 KGHSH, CDR2 LQKENI. CDR3 in amino acids: CASSSQGNGELFF. Written as DNA, the CDR3 is TGTGCCAGCTCATCACAGGGGAACGGGGAGCTGTTTTTT.

CDR3 residues: CASSMEGALANYGYTF. CDR3 sequence (DNA): TGTGCCAGTAGTATGGAGGGGGCACTAGCTAACTATGGCTACACCTTC. The chain recombines TRBV19 with TRBJ1-2; 7 nucleotides agree with TRBD1. V dropped 3 bases and J dropped 0; count of bases not matched to a gene: 7. Germline CDR1 is LNHDA and CDR2 is SQIVND (reference sequence). The CDR3 contains 16 residues.

The chain carries TRBV18 and TRBJ2-5, with D perhaps TRBD1 or TRBD2 (5 bases each). The germline V gene encodes CDR1 KGHSH and CDR2 LQKENI. The CDR3 is made up of 12 amino acids. Trimming left V 2 bases short and J 4 bases short, with 5 bases between. As DNA, the CDR3 is TGTGCCAGCTCACCAGGGGGAGAGACCCAGTACTTC. It codes for CASSPGGETQYF.